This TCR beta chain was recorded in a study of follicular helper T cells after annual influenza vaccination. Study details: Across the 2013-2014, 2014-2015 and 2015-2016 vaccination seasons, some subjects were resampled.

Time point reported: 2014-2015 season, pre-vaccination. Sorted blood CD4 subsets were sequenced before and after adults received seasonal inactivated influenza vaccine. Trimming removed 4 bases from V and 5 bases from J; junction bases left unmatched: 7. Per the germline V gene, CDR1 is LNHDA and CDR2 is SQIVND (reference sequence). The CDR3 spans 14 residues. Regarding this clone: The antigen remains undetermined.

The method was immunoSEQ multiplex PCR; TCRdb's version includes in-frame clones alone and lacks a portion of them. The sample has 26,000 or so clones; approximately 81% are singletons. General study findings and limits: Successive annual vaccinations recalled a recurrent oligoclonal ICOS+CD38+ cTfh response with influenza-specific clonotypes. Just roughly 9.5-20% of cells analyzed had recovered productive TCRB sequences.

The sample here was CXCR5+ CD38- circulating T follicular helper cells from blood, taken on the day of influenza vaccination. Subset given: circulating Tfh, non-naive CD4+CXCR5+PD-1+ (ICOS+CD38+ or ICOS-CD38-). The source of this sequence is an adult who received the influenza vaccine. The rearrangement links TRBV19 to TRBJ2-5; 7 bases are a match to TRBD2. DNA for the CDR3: TGTGCCAGTAGTAGACTAGCCGCCGGGGAGACCCAGTACTTC. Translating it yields CASSRLAAGETQYF.